This is a list of T cell receptor beta chains from one sample in a study of cytomegalovirus exposure and HLA in healthy donors. Sequencing was performed with immunoSEQ multiplex PCR; in TCRdb, only in-frame clones are kept and a portion is missing. Among roughly 350,000 clones, around 86% were seen once, and the ten largest hold 0.75% to 0.85%. The sequenced sample consisted of PBMCs. These TCRs come from a woman in her late teens or twenties in good health and CMV-seronegative. The CDR3 runs from the conserved cysteine through the conserved F or W. Each record gives: V gene, clone size, J gene, D gene, CDR3 DNA, CDR3 protein. D genes are given only for firm matches. Size is stated for part of the rows, as once, few or many counts, or as a class when the clone is expanded.

>TRBV10-2|once|TRBJ2-3|TRBD2
TGCGCCAGCAGGTGGTTAGCGGGAAGCACAGATACGCAGTATTTT
CASRWLAGSTDTQYF
>TRBV6-5|few|TRBJ1-2|NA
TGTGCCGCGGGGGGCCAGGCAGGGCCTCATGGCTACACCTTC
CAAGGQAGPHGYTF
>TRBV6-6|NA|TRBJ1-2|TRBD1
TGTGCCAGCAGTTACGCAGGGGGCGATGGCTACACCTTC
CASSYAGGDGYTF
>TRBV6-6|NA|TRBJ2-7|TRBD1
TGTGCCAGCAGTTACAACCCGGGACAGGGAACCTACGAGCAGTACTTC
CASSYNPGQGTYEQYF
>TRBV18|NA|TRBJ2-7|TRBD2
TGTGCCAGCTCACCACGGCGGACTAGCAGCTACGAGCAGTACTTC
CASSPRRTSSYEQYF
>TRBV13|NA|TRBJ2-7|NA
TGTGCCAGCCGCCGGGGGGCCAGATCGGTTAACGAGCAGTACTTC
CASRRGARSVNEQYF
>TRBV6-5|NA|TRBJ2-5|NA
TGTGCCAGCAGTTACGTCGGAGGCCAAGAGACCCAGTACTTC
CASSYVGGQETQYF
>TRBV6-6|NA|TRBJ2-3|NA
TGTGCCAGCAGTTACCCAGAGGGCACAGATACGCAGTATTTT
CASSYPEGTDTQYF
>TRBV4-2|NA|TRBJ2-7|NA
TGTGCCAGCAGCCAAGAGTCGCTCATGGAGGCGGGCGAGCAGTACTTC
CASSQESLMEAGEQYF
>TRBV6-6|NA|TRBJ2-1|NA
TGTGCCAGCAGTTACTCCGATGAGCAGTTCTTC
CASSYSDEQFF
>TRBV6-5|NA|TRBJ2-2|NA
TGTGCCAGCAGTTACTTGGGGGCTGGGGAGCTGTTTTTT
CASSYLGAGELFF
>TRBV18|once|TRBJ1-4|NA
TGTGCCAGCTCGAATACTCAGGGGTTTCGAGAAAAACTGTTTTTT
CASSNTQGFREKLFF
>TRBV5-6|once|TRBJ2-7|NA
TGTGCCAGCAGCCCGGGGATTGATTGGGCGGGACGGTACTTC
CASSPGIDWAGRYF
>TRBV6-5|NA|TRBJ2-7|TRBD1
TGTGCCAGCAATCGGGACAGGGTGGTTTACGAGCAGTACTTC
CASNRDRVVYEQYF
>TRBV6-6|NA|TRBJ2-1|TRBD2
TGTGCCAGCGGCCCAAGCGGGAGGGCTTACAATGAGCAGTTCTTC
CASGPSGRAYNEQFF
>TRBV9|NA|TRBJ2-3|TRBD2
TGTGCCAGCAGCGTAGGTAGTAGCGGGCACACAGATACGCAGTATTTT
CASSVGSSGHTDTQYF
>TRBV28|NA|TRBJ2-2|NA
TGTGCCAGCAGTCCCCCGATGGGGCCTGCCGGGGAGCTGTTTTTT
CASSPPMGPAGELFF
>TRBV11-2|NA|TRBJ2-7|TRBD1
TGTGCCAGCAGCCTTCTCCCGGGACAGATTTACGAGCAGTACTTC
CASSLLPGQIYEQYF
>TRBV2|NA|TRBJ2-3|NA
TGTGCCAGCATTTGGGACTCATACACAGATACGCAGTATTTT
CASIWDSYTDTQYF
>TRBV2|NA|TRBJ1-2|TRBD1
TGTGCCAGCAGTGAGGGACAGGGTGTCTATGGCTACACCTTC
CASSEGQGVYGYTF
>TRBV11-3|NA|TRBJ2-7|NA
TGTGCCAGCAGCTTAGACGGGGAGCAGTACTTC
CASSLDGEQYF
>TRBV6-1|once|TRBJ2-1|TRBD2
TGTGCCAGCAGCTTGATAGGGGGGACTAGCGATGAGCAGTTCTTC
CASSLIGGTSDEQFF
>TRBV7-9|NA|TRBJ2-7|TRBD2
TGTGCCAGCAGCTTGCTAGCGGACCCCTTCTACGAGCAGTACTTC
CASSLLADPFYEQYF